These 19 T cell receptor beta chains were all obtained from the same sample, sequenced in a study of blood T cell repertoires in COVID-19. This table comes from immunoSEQ multiplex PCR, and its TCRdb copy is limited to in-frame clones, with some not included. The data contain some 180,000 clones, more than 65% of them singletons. Sequences were obtained from peripheral blood. All receptors come from a human donor in a cohort sampled during active COVID-19.

The rearrangement links TRBV7-9 to TRBJ2-7; 13 bases agree with TRBD2. There are 17 residues in the CDR3. V shed 4 bases, J shed 0 bases, and the junction held 6 bases outside the gene matches. CDR1 and CDR2 (germline): SEHNR, FQNEAQ (reference sequence). CDR3 DNA sequence: TGTGCCAGCAGCTCCGGACTAGCGGGAGACCCCTCCTACGAGCAGTACTTC. This sequence encodes CASSSGLAGDPSYEQYF. The entire variable domain, with the rest obtained from reference TRBV7-9 and TRBJ2-7, is as follows: DTGVSQNPRHKITKRGQNVTFRCDPISEHNRLYWYRQTLGQGPEFLTYFQNEAQLEKSRLLSDRFSAERPKGSFSTLEIQRTEQGDSAMYLCASSSGLAGDPSYEQYFGPGTRLTVT.

This clone was recorded once. The chain combines TRBV2 with TRBJ1-6; weak D call: TRBD1 (6 bases). The length of the CDR3 is 14 residues. V was trimmed by 5 bases and J by 5 bases, leaving 10 bases between them. Germline V lookup: CDR1 SNHLY, CDR2 FYNNEI. CDR3 nucleotide sequence: TGTGCCAGCAGTCAGGACAGAAATAATTCACCCCTCCACTTT. This encodes CASSQDRNNSPLHF.

The chain employs TRBV18 and TRBJ2-3; 8 nucleotides match TRBD1. Germline lookup yields CDR1 KGHSH and CDR2 LQKENI. J gave up 3 bases and V 4 bases, and 6 bases lay outside the gene matches. This CDR3 has 15 residues. For the CDR3, the DNA is TGTGCCAGCTCACGAACAGGGGGTCCTACAGATACGCAGTATTTT. It specifies CASSRTGGPTDTQYF.

The gene calls are TRBV12-3 or TRBV12-4 and TRBJ1-1, with 7 positions matching TRBD1. The CDR3 loop spans 13 amino acids. The junction had 3 bases not matched to a gene; V was cut back by 1 base and J by 7 bases. The CDR3, as DNA: TGTGCCAGCAGTTTAGAGACAGGGCTTGAAGCTTTCTTT. Translating gives CASSLETGLEAFF.

The chain recombines TRBV6-5 with TRBJ2-1, with 9 bases matching TRBD2. The CDR3 runs to 15 residues. Germline values: CDR1 MNHEY, CDR2 SVGAGI. The trim removed 2 bases at V and 6 bases at J, leaving 5 bases unmatched. CDR3 in amino acids: CASSYASGRPNEQFF. In DNA form, the CDR3 reads TGTGCCAGCAGTTACGCCAGCGGGAGGCCCAATGAGCAGTTCTTC.

This rearrangement joins TRBV2 to TRBJ2-2; D unclear. This CDR3 comprises 15 residues. Trimming took 0 bases from V and 1 from J, leaving 6 bases between them. Per germline, CDR1 SNHLY and CDR2 FYNNEI. DNA for the CDR3: TGTGCCAGCAGTGAAGCGGCAGGGAACACCGGGGAGCTGTTTTTT. Translated, it gives CASSEAAGNTGELFF. Complete variable domain (other parts from reference TRBV2 and TRBJ2-2): EPEVTQTPSHQVTQMGQEVILRCVPISNHLYFYWYRQILGQKVEFLVSFYNNEISEKSEIFDDQFSVERPDGSNFTLKIRSTKLEDSAMYFCASSEAAGNTGELFFGEGSRLTVL.

This clone was recorded only once. The rearrangement links TRBV3-1 (or the pseudogene TRBV3-2) to TRBJ1-3; the D gene is possibly TRBD1 (5 bases). There are 16 residues in the CDR3. CDR1 and CDR2 from the germline V gene are LGHDT and YNNKEL (reference sequence). The ends were cut back, 7 bases at V and 8 bases at J, with 24 bases in the middle. CDR3 in amino acids: CASTPRGDSWLDTIYF. The CDR3 nucleotides are TGTGCCAGCACCCCAAGAGGAGACAGTTGGTTAGACACCATATATTTT.

The V call is TRBV4-1, the J call TRBJ2-3, with TRBD2 identical over 7 bases. CDR3 length: 15 residues. Germline V gives CDR1 MGHRA, CDR2 YSYEKL. The V segment lost 8 bases and the J segment 4 bases; nucleotides outside the gene matches: 12. The CDR3 is CASDHGREYPDTQYF. The CDR3 DNA follows: TGCGCCAGCGACCACGGGCGGGAGTACCCAGATACGCAGTATTTT.

V is TRBV7-9 and J is TRBJ2-3, with TRBD1 as a possible D gene (7 bases). The CDR3 length is 18 residues. Germline loops: CDR1 SEHNR, CDR2 FQNEAQ (reference sequence). V was pared by 2 bases and J by 5 bases, with 23 bases between. CDR3 in DNA: TGTGCCAGCAGCTTATCAACATTCCAGACAGGGCGGGGAGATACGCAGTATTTT. Residues: CASSLSTFQTGRGDTQYF.

This clone came up once. This chain connects TRBV3-1 (or the pseudogene TRBV3-2) to TRBJ2-1, with unresolved D. This CDR3 is built from 11 residues. Looked up from germline, CDR1 is LGHDT and CDR2 is YNNKEL (reference sequence). V lost 4 bases to trimming and J lost 10 bases, with 8 bases between them. The CDR3 region has the DNA TGTGCCAGCAGCCTCGCCGGGGAGCAGTTCTTC. Translated: CASSLAGEQFF.

The gene calls are TRBV19 and TRBJ2-2; weak D call: TRBD1 (6 bases). This CDR3 has 14 residues. V was pared by 8 bases and J by 5 bases, with 15 bases between. The germline V gene encodes CDR1 LNHDA and CDR2 SQIVND (reference sequence). CDR3 in amino acids: CASLLRGSTGELFF. CDR3 nucleotides: TGTGCCAGTCTACTCAGGGGAAGTACCGGGGAGCTGTTTTTT.

The CDR3 region has the DNA TGTGCCAGCTCACCAAGACTAGCGGGCGAGCAGTACTTC. This translates into CASSPRLAGEQYF. V and J are TRBV18 and TRBJ2-7, with 10 bases aligning to TRBD2. V lost 2 bases, J lost 6 bases, and 1 base stayed unmatched. Germline V gives CDR1 KGHSH, CDR2 LQKENI. The CDR3 totals 13 residues.

This chain links TRBV7-2 with TRBJ2-1; 12 bases agree with TRBD2. The germline V gene has CDR1 SGHTA and CDR2 FQGNSA. This CDR3 region has 16 residues. V lost 5 bases and J lost 5; bases outside the gene matches: 7. The CDR3 DNA reads as TGTGCCAGCAGCCCGCCGGGACTAGCGGGCCACAATGAGCAGTTCTTC. Translating gives CASSPPGLAGHNEQFF.

This clone has only a few counts. This chain uses TRBV10-3 with TRBJ2-7, with D possibly being TRBD2 (6 bases). The CDR3 runs to 14 residues. Deletions cut 4 bases from V and 7 bases from J, with 17 bases between. Germline V gene lookup returns CDR1 ENHRY and CDR2 SYGVKD. The CDR3 nucleotides read TGTGCCATCAGTGGACGGGAGTCTGCTTTTGAGCAGTACTTC. It codes for CAISGRESAFEQYF.

This chain uses TRBV25-1 with TRBJ2-1; D possibly corresponds to TRBD2 (6 bases). This CDR3 region has 14 residues. CDR1 MGHDK and CDR2 SYGVNS come from the germline V gene. Trimming removed 1 base from V and 10 bases from J, with 14 bases in between. CDR3 residues: CASSEWRVENEQFF. CDR3 nucleotides: TGTGCCAGCAGTGAATGGAGGGTCGAGAACGAGCAGTTCTTC.

The chain uses TRBV5-1 and TRBJ1-4; D remains ambiguous. The CDR3 extends over 16 amino acids. Trimming pared 0 bases from V and 0 bases from J, leaving 9 bases between. Germline V gene lookup returns CDR1 SGHRS and CDR2 YFSETQ. CDR3 nucleotides: TGCGCCAGCAGCTTGGGTCCCGTAGCAACTAATGAAAAACTGTTTTTT. This encodes CASSLGPVATNEKLFF.

The chain carries TRBV5-5 and TRBJ1-1, with D tentatively TRBD1 (5 bases). Germline-derived CDR1 and CDR2 are SGHKS and YYEKEE (reference sequence). The CDR3 contains 13 residues. The V end lost 2 bases, the J end lost 1 base, and 6 bases lay between the germline ends. DNA of the CDR3: TGTGCCAGCAGCTTCGACAGGAACACTGAAGCTTTCTTT. This sequence encodes CASSFDRNTEAFF.

The V and J genes are TRBV16 and TRBJ2-7, with TRBD2 identical over 13 bases. V was pared by 4 bases and J by 6 bases, with 3 bases of the junction left unmatched. In germline, CDR1 is KGHSY, CDR2 FQNENV. The CDR3 runs to 14 residues. CDR3 region: CASSPWTSGSEQYF. The CDR3 bases are TGTGCCAGCAGCCCTTGGACTAGCGGGAGCGAGCAGTACTTC.

This chain joins TRBV7-9 and TRBJ2-7, with 8 bases fitting TRBD1. The CDR3 runs to 16 residues. V shed 2 bases, J shed 2 bases, and the junction held 8 bases outside the gene matches. Germline lookup yields CDR1 SEHNR and CDR2 FQNEAQ (reference sequence). The CDR3 spells CASSLPGTGNPYEQYF. The CDR3 coding sequence is TGTGCCAGCAGCTTACCAGGGACAGGAAATCCCTACGAGCAGTACTTC.